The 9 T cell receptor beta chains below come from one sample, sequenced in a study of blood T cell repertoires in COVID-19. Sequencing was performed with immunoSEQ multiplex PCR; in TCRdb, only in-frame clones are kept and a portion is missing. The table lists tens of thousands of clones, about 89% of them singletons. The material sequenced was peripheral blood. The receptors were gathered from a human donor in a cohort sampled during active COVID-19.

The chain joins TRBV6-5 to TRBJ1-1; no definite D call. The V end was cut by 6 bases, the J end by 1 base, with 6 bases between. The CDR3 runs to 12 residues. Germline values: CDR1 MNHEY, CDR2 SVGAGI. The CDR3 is CASRRQNTEAFF. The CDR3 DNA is TGTGCCAGCAGAAGACAGAACACTGAAGCTTTCTTT.

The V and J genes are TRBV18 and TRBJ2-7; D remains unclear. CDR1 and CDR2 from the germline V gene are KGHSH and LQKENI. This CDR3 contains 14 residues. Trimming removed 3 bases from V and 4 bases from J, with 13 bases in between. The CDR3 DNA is TGTGCCAGCTCACCGCACCCACAGAGTTACGAGCAGTACTTC. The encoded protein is CASSPHPQSYEQYF.

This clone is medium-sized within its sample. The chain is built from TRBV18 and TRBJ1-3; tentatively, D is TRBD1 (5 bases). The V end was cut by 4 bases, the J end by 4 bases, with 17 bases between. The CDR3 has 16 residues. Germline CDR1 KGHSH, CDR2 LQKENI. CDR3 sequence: CASSLQDILSGNTIYF. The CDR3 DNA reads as TGTGCCAGCTCACTCCAGGACATTCTCTCCGGAAACACCATATATTTT.

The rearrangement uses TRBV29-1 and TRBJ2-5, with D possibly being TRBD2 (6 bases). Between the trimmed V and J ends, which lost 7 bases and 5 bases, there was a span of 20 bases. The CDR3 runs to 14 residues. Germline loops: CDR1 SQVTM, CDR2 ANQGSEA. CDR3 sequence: CSAKGVGGGETQYF. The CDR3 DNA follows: TGCAGCGCCAAAGGCGTGGGAGGCGGGGAGACCCAGTACTTC.

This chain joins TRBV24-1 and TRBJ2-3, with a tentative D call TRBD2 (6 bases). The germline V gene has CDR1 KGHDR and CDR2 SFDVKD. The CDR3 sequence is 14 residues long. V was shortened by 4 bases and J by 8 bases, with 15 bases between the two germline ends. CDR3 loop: CATSDTRRGTTQYF. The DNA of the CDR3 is TGTGCCACCAGTGACACCCGCCGGGGGACTACGCAGTATTTT.

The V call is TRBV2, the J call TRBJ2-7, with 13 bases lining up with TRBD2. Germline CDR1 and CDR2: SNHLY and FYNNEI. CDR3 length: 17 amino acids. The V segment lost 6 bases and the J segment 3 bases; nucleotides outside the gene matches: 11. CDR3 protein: CASSPTSGRAGVYEQYF. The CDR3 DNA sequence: TGTGCCAGCAGCCCTACTAGCGGGAGGGCCGGGGTCTACGAGCAGTACTTC.

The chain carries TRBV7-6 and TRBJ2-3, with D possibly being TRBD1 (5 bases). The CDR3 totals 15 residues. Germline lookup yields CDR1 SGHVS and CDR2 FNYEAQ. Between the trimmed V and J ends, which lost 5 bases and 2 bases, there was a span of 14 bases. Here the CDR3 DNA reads TGTGCCAGCAGCCCCCGGGTGGGGCCCACAGATACGCAGTATTTT. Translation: CASSPRVGPTDTQYF.

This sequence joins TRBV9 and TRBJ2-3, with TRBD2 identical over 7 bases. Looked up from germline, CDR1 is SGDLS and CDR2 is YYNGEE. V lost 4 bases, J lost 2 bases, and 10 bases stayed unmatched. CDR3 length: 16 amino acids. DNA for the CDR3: TGTGCCAGCAGCACTTCTGGGCGGGGGAACACAGATACGCAGTATTTT. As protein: CASSTSGRGNTDTQYF.

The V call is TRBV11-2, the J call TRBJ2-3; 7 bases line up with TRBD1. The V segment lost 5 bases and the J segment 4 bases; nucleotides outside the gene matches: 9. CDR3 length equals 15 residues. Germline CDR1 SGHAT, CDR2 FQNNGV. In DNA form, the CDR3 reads TGTGCCAGCAGCCTCAATCCAGGGGGATCAGATACGCAGTATTTT. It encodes CASSLNPGGSDTQYF.